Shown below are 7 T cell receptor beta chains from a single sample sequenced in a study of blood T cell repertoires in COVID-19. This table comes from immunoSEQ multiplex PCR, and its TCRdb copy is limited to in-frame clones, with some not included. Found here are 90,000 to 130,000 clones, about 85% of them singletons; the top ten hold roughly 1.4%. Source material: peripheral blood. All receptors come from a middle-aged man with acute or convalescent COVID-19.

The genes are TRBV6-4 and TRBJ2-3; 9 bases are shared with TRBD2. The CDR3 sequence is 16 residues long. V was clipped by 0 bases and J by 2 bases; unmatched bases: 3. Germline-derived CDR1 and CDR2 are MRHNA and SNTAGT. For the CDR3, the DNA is TGTGCCAGCAGTGACTCTAGCGGGAGCAACACAGATACGCAGTATTTT. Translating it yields CASSDSSGSNTDTQYF.

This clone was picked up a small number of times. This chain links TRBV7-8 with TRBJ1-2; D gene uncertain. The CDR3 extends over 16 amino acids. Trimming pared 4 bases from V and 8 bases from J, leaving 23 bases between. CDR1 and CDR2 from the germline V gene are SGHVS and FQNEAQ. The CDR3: CASSSTLRGDSGGYTF. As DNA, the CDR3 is TGTGCCAGCAGCTCTACCCTCCGTGGGGATAGCGGCGGCTACACCTTC.

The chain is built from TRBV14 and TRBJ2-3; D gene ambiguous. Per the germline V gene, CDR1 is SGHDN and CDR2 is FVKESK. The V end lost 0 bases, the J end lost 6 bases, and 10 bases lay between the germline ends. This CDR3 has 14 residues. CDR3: CASSQDLVADTQYF. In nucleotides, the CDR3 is TGTGCCAGCAGCCAAGATTTAGTTGCGGATACGCAGTATTTT.

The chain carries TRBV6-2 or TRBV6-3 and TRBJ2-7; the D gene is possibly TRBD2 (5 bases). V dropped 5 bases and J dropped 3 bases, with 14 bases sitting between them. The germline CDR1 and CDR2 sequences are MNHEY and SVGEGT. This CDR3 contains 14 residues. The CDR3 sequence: CASSKTRRLYEQYF. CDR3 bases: TGTGCCAGCAGTAAAACTAGACGGCTCTACGAGCAGTACTTC.

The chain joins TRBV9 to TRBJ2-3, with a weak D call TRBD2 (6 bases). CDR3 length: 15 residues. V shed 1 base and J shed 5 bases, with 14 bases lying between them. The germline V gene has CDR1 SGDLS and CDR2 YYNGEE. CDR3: CASSVSAGGKDTQYF. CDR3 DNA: TGTGCCAGCAGCGTAAGCGCCGGGGGTAAAGATACGCAGTATTTT. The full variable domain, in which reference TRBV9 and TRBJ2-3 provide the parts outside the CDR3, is DSGVTQTPKHLITATGQRVTLRCSPRSGDLSVYWYQQSLDQGLQFLIQYYNGEERAKGNILERFSAQQFPDLHSELNLSSLELGDSALYFCASSVSAGGKDTQYFGPGTRLTVL.

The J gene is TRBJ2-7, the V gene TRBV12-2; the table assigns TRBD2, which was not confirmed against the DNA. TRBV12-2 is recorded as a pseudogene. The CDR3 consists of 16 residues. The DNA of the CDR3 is TGTGCAAGTCGCCCGGCGGAGCGGAGACCTCACTACGAGCAGTACTTC. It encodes CASRPAERRPHYEQYF.

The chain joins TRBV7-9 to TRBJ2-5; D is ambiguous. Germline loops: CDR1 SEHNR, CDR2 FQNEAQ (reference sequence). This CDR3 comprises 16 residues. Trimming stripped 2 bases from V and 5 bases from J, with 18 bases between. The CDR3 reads CASSLIPAAVWETQYF. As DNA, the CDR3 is TGTGCCAGCAGCTTAATCCCGGCGGCGGTGTGGGAGACCCAGTACTTC.